A selection of T cell receptor beta chains follows, all from one sample in a study of blood T cell repertoires in COVID-19. Assay: immunoSEQ multiplex PCR; the TCRdb copy retains only in-frame clones and omits some. In the table there are under 200,000 clones, around nine tenths of which are singletons. Material: peripheral blood. The source is a man aged 55 to 69 with active or convalescent COVID-19. Both conserved end residues are part of each CDR3. Fields, in order: clone size, J gene, V gene, D gene, CDR3 DNA, CDR3 protein. The D gene is left open where the match is weak. The size field is filled for only some rows; it gives once, few, many or a size class.

>NA|TRBJ2-2|TRBV29-1|NA
TGCAGCGTTGGTGTCAGGAACACCGGGGAGCTGTTTTTT
CSVGVRNTGELFF
>NA|TRBJ2-1|TRBV11-1|TRBD2
TGTGCCAGCAGCTTCGGGGAGGGGAGGGACAATGAGCAGTTCTTC
CASSFGEGRDNEQFF
>NA|TRBJ1-1|TRBV10-2|NA
TGCGCCACTTCGAGGGCCAGTTCGGACACTGAAGCTTTCTTT
CATSRASSDTEAFF
>NA|TRBJ2-3|TRBV3-1/TRBV3-2|TRBD1
TGTGCCAGCAGTAAGACAGGGGGCGAAGATACGCAGTATTTT
CASSKTGGEDTQYF
>NA|TRBJ1-2|TRBV12-3/TRBV12-4|NA
TGTGCCAGCACTCCCTATTCAGGGGCTGGCTACACCTTC
CASTPYSGAGYTF
>NA|TRBJ1-3|TRBV5-6|NA
TGTGCCAGCAGCTTGTCAGTCCGTGACTCTGGAAACACCATATATTTT
CASSLSVRDSGNTIYF
>few|TRBJ1-1|TRBV13|NA
TGTGCCAGCAGCTTAGGTGGGGCGAACACTGAAGCTTTCTTT
CASSLGGANTEAFF
>once|TRBJ1-1|TRBV29-1|TRBD1
TGCAGCGCCGTCGGGACAGGGAACACTGAAGCTTTCTTT
CSAVGTGNTEAFF
>NA|TRBJ2-1|TRBV7-6|NA
TGTGCCAGCAGCCCTATTCAGGGATACAATGAGCAGTTCTTC
CASSPIQGYNEQFF
>NA|TRBJ1-2|TRBV5-1|TRBD1
TGCGCCAGCAGTGGACAGGAGAACTATGGCTACACCTTC
CASSGQENYGYTF
>NA|TRBJ2-3|TRBV4-2|TRBD1
TGTGCCAGCAGCCAAGAGGTGACAGGGGGCACAGATACGCAGTATTTT
CASSQEVTGGTDTQYF
>NA|TRBJ1-2|TRBV13|NA
TGTGCCAGCAGCTACGAACAGGGTACCTATGGCTACACCTTC
CASSYEQGTYGYTF
>once|TRBJ1-1|TRBV21-1|NA
NA
CASSKWGQGARTEAFF
>NA|TRBJ1-5|TRBV10-3|TRBD1
TGTGCCATCAGTTCAGGGGGTCAGCCCCAGCATTTT
CAISSGGQPQHF
>NA|TRBJ2-7|TRBV5-5|TRBD2
TGTGCCAGCAGCTTGGGATTCGGGGGGGGTACCTCCTACGAGCAGTACTTC
CASSLGFGGGTSYEQYF
>NA|TRBJ2-5|TRBV7-9|TRBD2
TGTGCCAGCGGCGGGGGGGCAAAGACCCAGTACTTC
CASGGGAKTQYF
>NA|TRBJ1-6|TRBV18|NA
TGTGCCAGCTCACCACTGGACAGTGGAAGTTCACCCCTCCACTTT
CASSPLDSGSSPLHF
>NA|TRBJ2-3|TRBV9|TRBD2
TGTGCCAGCAGCTACACCTCTAGCGGGGGGGCCACAGATACGCAGTATTTT
CASSYTSSGGATDTQYF
>once|TRBJ2-3|TRBV12-1|NA
TGTGCCAGCAGCCCGGGACTAGCGGGGGGCCCAGGGGTGAGAGATACGCAGTATTTT
CASSPGLAGGPGVRDTQYF
>NA|TRBJ1-2|TRBV10-3|NA
TGTGCCATCAGTGAGTCTATGGGCGGCTACACCTTC
CAISESMGGYTF
>NA|TRBJ2-1|TRBV6-5|TRBD2
TGTGCCAGCAACGGTCTAGCGGGGGGCAGGGATGAGCAGTTCTTC
CASNGLAGGRDEQFF
>NA|TRBJ1-6|TRBV5-6|TRBD1
TGTGCCAGCAGCTTGTTGGACAGGGGGAATTCACCCCTCCACTTT
CASSLLDRGNSPLHF
>few|TRBJ1-1|TRBV4-1|NA
TGCGCCAGCAGCCAAGGTCCGGGGAGGACGAACACTGAAGCTTTCTTT
CASSQGPGRTNTEAFF
>NA|TRBJ2-5|TRBV10-2|NA
TGCGCCAGCAGTGAGCCGACTAGATGGACCCAGTACTTC
CASSEPTRWTQYF
>NA|TRBJ1-3|TRBV5-1|NA
TGCGCCAGCAGCTTGGGACCACCTCGACAGAGAGCACCTGGAAACACCATATATTTT
CASSLGPPRQRAPGNTIYF
>NA|TRBJ2-7|TRBV19|TRBD1
TGTGCCAGCTCGGGACAGGAGACCTACGAGCAGTACTTC
CASSGQETYEQYF
>NA|TRBJ2-7|TRBV12-3/TRBV12-4|TRBD1
TGTGCCAGCAGTACAGGGGTTAACGACGAGCAGTACTTC
CASSTGVNDEQYF
>NA|TRBJ2-5|TRBV7-2|NA
TGTGCCAGCAGCTTAGGCCAGGGCCTGATAGAGACCCAGTACTTC
CASSLGQGLIETQYF
>NA|TRBJ2-1|TRBV19|NA
TGTGCCAGTATGGACTGGAACAATGAGCAGTTCTTC
CASMDWNNEQFF
>NA|TRBJ2-7|TRBV11-2|NA
TGTGCCAGCAGCTTAGATCTGGGGGGGCAGTACTTC
CASSLDLGGQYF
>NA|TRBJ2-2|TRBV2|NA
TGTGCCAGCAAAGGAACAGGGACGAACACCGGGGAGCTGTTTTTT
CASKGTGTNTGELFF
>NA|TRBJ2-2|TRBV9|NA
TGTGCCAGCAGCGTAGCATCACGAGGCGGGGAGCTGTTTTTT
CASSVASRGGELFF
>NA|TRBJ2-1|TRBV7-3|TRBD2
TGTGCCAGCAGCGACCCTCGCGGGGGGGCAGGTGAGCAGTTCTTC
CASSDPRGGAGEQFF
>once|TRBJ2-1|TRBV5-6|TRBD2
TGTGCCAGCAGCTTCAGGACTAGCGGGGGTGATGAGCAGTTCTTC
CASSFRTSGGDEQFF
>NA|TRBJ1-3|TRBV30|TRBD1
TGTGCCCTGGGGACAGGGTACTACTCTGGAAACACCATATATTTT
CALGTGYYSGNTIYF
>NA|TRBJ2-5|TRBV3-1/TRBV3-2|NA
TGTGCCAGCAGCCAAGATCGCCTAGTAGCAGAGACCCAGTACTTC
CASSQDRLVAETQYF
>NA|TRBJ1-2|TRBV5-1|NA
TGCGCCAGCAGCCCCTCGGGACAAGGACGGGGCTACACCTTC
CASSPSGQGRGYTF
>NA|TRBJ2-7|TRBV5-1|TRBD2
TGCGCCAGCAGCTCCGGGACTAGCGGCTACGAGCAGTACTTC
CASSSGTSGYEQYF
>NA|TRBJ2-2|TRBV3-1/TRBV3-2|TRBD2
TGTGCCAGCAGCCACCACTACGGACTAGCGGGAGACACCGGGGAGCTGTTTTTT
CASSHHYGLAGDTGELFF
>NA|TRBJ2-3|TRBV4-1|NA
TGCGCCAGCAGCCAAAAGACAGCCTCTAGCACAGATACGCAGTATTTT
CASSQKTASSTDTQYF
>NA|TRBJ1-1|TRBV11-2|NA
TGTGCCAGCAGCGAGGGCGGGTGGAACACTGAAGCTTTCTTT
CASSEGGWNTEAFF
>NA|TRBJ2-7|TRBV3-1/TRBV3-2|TRBD2
TGTGCCAGCAGCCAAGGACTAGCGGTTTACGAGCAGTACTTC
CASSQGLAVYEQYF
>NA|TRBJ2-3|TRBV5-1|TRBD1
TGCGCCAGCAGCTCCGGGACAGGGAGTACAGATACGCAGTATTTT
CASSSGTGSTDTQYF
>NA|TRBJ1-2|TRBV6-1|NA
TGTGCCAGCAGTGAACAGGGACACGGGGGCTACACCTTC
CASSEQGHGGYTF
>NA|TRBJ2-1|TRBV9|NA
TGTGCCAGCAACCCGACGGGGGGCGCATACAATGAGCAGTTCTTC
CASNPTGGAYNEQFF
>NA|TRBJ2-3|TRBV4-2|NA
TGTGCCAGCAGCCAAGAGGCGGCGGGGATCACAGATACGCAGTATTTT
CASSQEAAGITDTQYF
>many|TRBJ1-1|TRBV19|TRBD1
TGTGCCAGTAGTCCTCTCAGACAGGGTAGTGAAGCTTTCTTT
CASSPLRQGSEAFF
>NA|TRBJ2-3|TRBV5-1|TRBD2
TGCGCCAGCAGCCACGGACTAGCGGGGTTTACAGATACGCAGTATTTT
CASSHGLAGFTDTQYF
>NA|TRBJ2-7|TRBV5-6|NA
TGTGCCAGCAGCTTGAATATACGGGGGGCCTCCTACGAGCAGTACTTC
CASSLNIRGASYEQYF
>NA|TRBJ2-2|TRBV6-6|TRBD1
TGTGCCAGCAGTCGGGAAGAGAAGGGGGCGGACACCGGGGAGCTGTTTTTT
CASSREEKGADTGELFF
>NA|TRBJ2-2|TRBV11-1|TRBD1
TGTGCCAGCAGCAGGGGACAGGGGACCGGGGAGCTGTTTTTT
CASSRGQGTGELFF
>NA|TRBJ1-2|TRBV19|NA
TGTGCCAGTAAGAGGTCAGTGTCATCTGGTTATGGCTACACCTTC
CASKRSVSSGYGYTF
>NA|TRBJ2-1|TRBV11-2|TRBD2
TGTGCCAGCAGCTTAGTAGGGTTAGCGGGGGGACTAATTACCAATGAGCAGTTCTTC
CASSLVGLAGGLITNEQFF
>NA|TRBJ1-2|TRBV7-2|NA
TGTGCCAGCAGCTTAGGTGGCTCAGGGCGAGGCTACACCTTC
CASSLGGSGRGYTF
>NA|TRBJ2-4|TRBV10-3|TRBD1
TGTGCCATCAGCGATCAAAAACCAGGGGGAGAGGCCAAAAACATTCAGTACTTC
CAISDQKPGGEAKNIQYF